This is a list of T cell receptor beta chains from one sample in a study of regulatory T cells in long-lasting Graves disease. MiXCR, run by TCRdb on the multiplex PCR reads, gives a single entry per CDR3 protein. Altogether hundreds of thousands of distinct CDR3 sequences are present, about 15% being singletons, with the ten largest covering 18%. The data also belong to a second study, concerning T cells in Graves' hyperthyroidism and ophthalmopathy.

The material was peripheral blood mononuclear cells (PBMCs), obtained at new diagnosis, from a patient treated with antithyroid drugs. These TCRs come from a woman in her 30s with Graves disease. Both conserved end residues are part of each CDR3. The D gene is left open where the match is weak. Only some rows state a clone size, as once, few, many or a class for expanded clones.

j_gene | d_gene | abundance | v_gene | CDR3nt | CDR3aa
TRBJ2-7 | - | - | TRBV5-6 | TGTGCCAGCAGCTTGTGGTCCCGCGGTCACGACGAGCAGTACTTC | CASSLWSRGHDEQYF
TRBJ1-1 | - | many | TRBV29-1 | TGCAGCGTCAGTAACCTGGGGGGGACTGAAGCTTTCTTT | CSVSNLGGTEAFF
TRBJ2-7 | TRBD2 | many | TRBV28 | TGTGCCAGTAAGCTGGGCGGGAGTATACAGGAGCAGTACTTC | CASKLGGSIQEQYF
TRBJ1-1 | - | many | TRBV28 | TGTGCCAGCAGAAAGGTAGGGACAGCTTTCTTT | CASRKVGTAFF
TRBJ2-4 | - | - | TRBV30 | - | CAWSVGQGTSSAF
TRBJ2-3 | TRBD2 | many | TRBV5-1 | TGCGCCAGCAGCTCTGGGGACTATTCAGATACGCAGTATTTT | CASSSGDYSDTQYF
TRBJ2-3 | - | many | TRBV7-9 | TGTGCCAGCAGCTTTGCGGACTCCACAGATACGCAGTATTTT | CASSFADSTDTQYF
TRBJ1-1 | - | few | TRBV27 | TGTGCCAGCAGTTTTATGGGTGGAGTCAACACTGAAGCTTTCTTT | CASSFMGGVNTEAFF
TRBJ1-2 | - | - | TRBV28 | TGTGCCAGCAGTTTAGTCGCAACCTACTATGGCTACACCTTC | CASSLVATYYGYTF
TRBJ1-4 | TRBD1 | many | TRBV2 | TGTGCCAGCGGGTCCTCCGGGACAGGGGGCTCGATAGATGAAAAACTGTTTTTT | CASGSSGTGGSIDEKLFF
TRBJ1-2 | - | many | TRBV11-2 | TGTGCCAGCAGCTCCGAGCGGAGTGGCTACACCTTC | CASSSERSGYTF